Sequencing of this TCR beta chain was carried out in a study of cytomegalovirus exposure and HLA in healthy donors. Whole-study results and caveats: Most sequenced TCRs were rare (though some public TCRs occurred in many donors).

As for this clone: Its specificity is unknown.

The CDR3 extends over 13 amino acids. V shed 4 bases and J shed 5 bases, with 9 bases lying between them. Germline V CDR1 and CDR2: ENHRY, SYGVKD. The PCR employed 60 Vbeta primers together with 13 Jbeta primers. Sequenced by immunoSEQ multiplex PCR; TCRdb stores in-frame clones only, minus some. The sample lists about 110,000 clones; 82% were seen once. Specimen: PBMCs. The rearrangement links TRBV10-3 to TRBJ2-4; D possibly corresponds to TRBD1 (5 bases). This clonotype originated in a woman aged 18-29 years in good health and CMV-seronegative. CDR3 DNA sequence: TGTGCCATCAGTGCAGGGCCCCAAAACATTCAGTACTTC. Protein: CAISAGPQNIQYF.